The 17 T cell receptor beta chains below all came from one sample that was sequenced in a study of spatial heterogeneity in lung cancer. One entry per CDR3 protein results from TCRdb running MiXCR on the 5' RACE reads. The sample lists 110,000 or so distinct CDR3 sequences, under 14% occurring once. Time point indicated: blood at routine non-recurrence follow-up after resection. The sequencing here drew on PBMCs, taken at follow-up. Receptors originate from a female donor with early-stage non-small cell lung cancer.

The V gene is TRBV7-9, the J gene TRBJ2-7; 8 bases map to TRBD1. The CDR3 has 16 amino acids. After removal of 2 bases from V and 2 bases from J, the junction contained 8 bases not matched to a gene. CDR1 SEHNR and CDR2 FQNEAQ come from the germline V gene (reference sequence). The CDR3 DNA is TGTGCCAGCAGCTTATGGCAGGGGACAGGACCCTACGAGCAGTACTTC. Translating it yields CASSLWQGTGPYEQYF.

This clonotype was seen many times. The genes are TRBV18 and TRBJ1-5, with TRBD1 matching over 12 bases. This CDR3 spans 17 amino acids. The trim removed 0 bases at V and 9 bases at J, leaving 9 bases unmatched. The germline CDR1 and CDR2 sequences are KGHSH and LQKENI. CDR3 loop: CASSPPGGQGASRPQHF. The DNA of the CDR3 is TGTGCCAGCTCACCACCGGGGGGACAGGGGGCAAGTAGGCCCCAGCATTTT. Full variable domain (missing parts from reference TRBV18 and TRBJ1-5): NAGVMQNPRHLVRRRGQEARLRCSPMKGHSHVYWYRQLPEEGLKFMVYLQKENIIDESGMPKERFSAEFPKEGPSILRIQQVVRGDSAAYFCASSPPGGQGASRPQHFGDGTRLSIL.

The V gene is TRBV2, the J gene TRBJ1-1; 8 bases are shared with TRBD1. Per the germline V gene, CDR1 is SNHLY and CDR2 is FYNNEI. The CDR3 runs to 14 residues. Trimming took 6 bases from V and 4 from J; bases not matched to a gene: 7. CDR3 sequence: CASSRQGSATEAFF. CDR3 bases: TGTGCCAGCAGCCGACAGGGGTCAGCCACTGAAGCTTTCTTT.

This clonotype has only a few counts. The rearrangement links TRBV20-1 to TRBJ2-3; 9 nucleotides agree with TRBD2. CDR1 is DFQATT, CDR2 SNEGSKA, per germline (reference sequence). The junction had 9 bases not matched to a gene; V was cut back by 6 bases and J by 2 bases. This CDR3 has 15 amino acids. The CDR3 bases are TGCAGTGCCATCAGACTAGCGGAAGCCACAGATACGCAGTATTTT. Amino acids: CSAIRLAEATDTQYF.

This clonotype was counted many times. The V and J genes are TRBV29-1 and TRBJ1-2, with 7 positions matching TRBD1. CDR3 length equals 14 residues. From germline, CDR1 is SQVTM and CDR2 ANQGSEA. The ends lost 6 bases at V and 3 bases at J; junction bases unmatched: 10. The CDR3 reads CSVGDRGRHYGYTF. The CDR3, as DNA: TGCAGCGTGGGGGACAGAGGGCGACACTATGGCTACACCTTC.

The CDR3 bases are TGTGCCAGCAGCTTTCGGGGCAGGAATAATTCACCCCTCCACTTT. Protein product: CASSFRGRNNSPLHF. J is TRBJ1-6 and V is TRBV5-6; possibly TRBD1 for D (5 bases). This CDR3 spans 15 amino acids. The germline V and J ends were trimmed by 2 bases and 5 bases, with 11 bases remaining between them. Germline V gives CDR1 SGHDT, CDR2 YYEEEE.

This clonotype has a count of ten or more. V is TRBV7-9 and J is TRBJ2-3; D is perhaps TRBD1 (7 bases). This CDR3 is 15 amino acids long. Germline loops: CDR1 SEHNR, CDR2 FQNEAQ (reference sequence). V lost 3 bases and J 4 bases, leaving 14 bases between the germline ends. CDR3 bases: TGTGCCAGCAGCTTCCCAACAGGGGACTCAGATACGCAGTATTTT. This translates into CASSFPTGDSDTQYF.

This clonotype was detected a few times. CDR3 amino acids: CSASQTSGRVEQYF. The CDR3 bases are TGCAGTGCTAGTCAGACTAGCGGGAGGGTTGAGCAGTACTTC. The chain is built from TRBV20-1 and TRBJ2-7; 14 nucleotides align to TRBD2. With 3 bases clipped from V and 7 bases from J, the junction kept 5 bases outside the gene matches. The CDR3 is made up of 14 amino acids. The germline V gene has CDR1 DFQATT and CDR2 SNEGSKA (reference sequence).

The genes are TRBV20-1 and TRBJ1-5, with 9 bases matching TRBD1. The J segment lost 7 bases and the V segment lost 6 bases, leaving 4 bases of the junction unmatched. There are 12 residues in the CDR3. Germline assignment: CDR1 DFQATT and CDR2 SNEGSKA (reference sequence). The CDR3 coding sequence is TGCAGTGCCGGGGACAGGGAGCAGCCCCAGCATTTT. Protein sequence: CSAGDREQPQHF.

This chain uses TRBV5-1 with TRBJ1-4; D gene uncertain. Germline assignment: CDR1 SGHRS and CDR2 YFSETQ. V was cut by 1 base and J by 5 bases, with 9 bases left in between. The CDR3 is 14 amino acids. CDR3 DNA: TGCGCCAGCAGCTTGAACGGAGAAAATGAAAAACTGTTTTTT. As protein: CASSLNGENEKLFF.

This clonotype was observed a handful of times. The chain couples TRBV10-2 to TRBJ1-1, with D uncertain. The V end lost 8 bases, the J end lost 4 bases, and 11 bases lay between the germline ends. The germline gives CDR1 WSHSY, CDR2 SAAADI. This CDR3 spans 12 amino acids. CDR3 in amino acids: CASRGRTTEAFF. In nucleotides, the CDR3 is TGCGCCAGCCGGGGAAGAACCACTGAAGCTTTCTTT.

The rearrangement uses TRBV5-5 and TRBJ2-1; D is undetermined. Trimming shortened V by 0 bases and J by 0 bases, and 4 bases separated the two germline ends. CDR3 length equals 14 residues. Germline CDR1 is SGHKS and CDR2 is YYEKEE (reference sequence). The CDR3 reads CASSLASSYNEQFF. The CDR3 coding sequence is TGTGCCAGCAGCTTGGCCAGCTCCTACAATGAGCAGTTCTTC.

The CDR3 spells CASSDGGRGREAFF. CDR3 DNA sequence: TGCGCCAGCAGCGACGGGGGCAGGGGCCGTGAAGCTTTCTTT. This chain connects TRBV10-2 to TRBJ1-1, with D maybe TRBD1 (6 bases). CDR3 size: 14 residues. CDR1 is WSHSY and CDR2 is SAAADI in the germline V gene. With 6 bases removed from V and 7 bases from J, the gap between germline ends came to 18 bases.

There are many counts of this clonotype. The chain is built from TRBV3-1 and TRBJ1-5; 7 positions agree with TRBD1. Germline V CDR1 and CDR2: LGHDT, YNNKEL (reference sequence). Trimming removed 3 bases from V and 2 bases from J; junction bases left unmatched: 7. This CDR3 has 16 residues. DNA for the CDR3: TGTGCCAGCAGCCAGAGACTTACAGGGGGCAATCAGCCCCAGCATTTT. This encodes CASSQRLTGGNQPQHF.

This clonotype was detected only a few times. This chain's CDR3 is CSARASGLYNEQFF. The DNA for the CDR3 is TGCAGTGCTAGGGCTAGCGGGCTCTACAATGAGCAGTTCTTC. J is TRBJ2-1 and V is TRBV20-1, with 8 bases lining up with TRBD2. This CDR3 contains 14 residues. V lost 3 bases, J lost 3 bases, and 4 bases stayed unmatched. CDR1 and CDR2 from the germline V gene are DFQATT and SNEGSKA (reference sequence).

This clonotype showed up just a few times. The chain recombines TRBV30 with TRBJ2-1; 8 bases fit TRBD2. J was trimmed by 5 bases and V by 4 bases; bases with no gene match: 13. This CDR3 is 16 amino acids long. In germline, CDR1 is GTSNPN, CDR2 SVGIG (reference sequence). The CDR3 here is CAWTQPMGSGNNEQFF. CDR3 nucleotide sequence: TGTGCCTGGACCCAACCCATGGGTAGCGGGAACAATGAGCAGTTCTTC.

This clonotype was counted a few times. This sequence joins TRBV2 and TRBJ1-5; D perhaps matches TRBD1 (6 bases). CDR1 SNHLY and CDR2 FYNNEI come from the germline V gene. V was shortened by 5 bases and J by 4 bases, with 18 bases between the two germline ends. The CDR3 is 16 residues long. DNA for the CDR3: TGTGCCAGCAGTTTCGGATCCCCGGGACAAAATCAGCCCCAGCATTTT. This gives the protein CASSFGSPGQNQPQHF.